This T cell receptor (beta chain) was sequenced in a study of shared clonotypes between healthy human individuals. Genomic DNA from each subset was divided evenly over several immunoSEQ plates. The table came from immunoSEQ multiplex PCR; TCRdb's copy has only in-frame clones and leaves some out. The sample gives some 2.3 million clones, roughly 93% of which show up once; 0.35% to 0.5% is in the top ten. The junction had 5 bases not matched to a gene; V was cut back by 3 bases and J by 6 bases. Germline lookup yields CDR1 SGHAT and CDR2 FQNNGV. The CDR3 length is 16 residues. This sequence originates from a man aged 18 to 30 in good health. Some clones in this sample may be carry-over from other donors' samples. The genes are TRBV11-2 and TRBJ2-1, with 13 bases identical to TRBD2. Sequenced material: naive CD4+ T cells from PBMCs. Subset denoted: CD45RA+ positively selected. Here the CDR3 DNA reads TGTGCCAGCAGCTTCGGCGGGACTAGCGGGGCCAATGAGCAGTTCTTC. Its protein is CASSFGGTSGANEQFF.